These 26 T cell receptor beta chains share one sample of origin, sequenced in a study of blood T cells in healthy people across ages. Together with a sample-barcoded 5' primer, a J-beta primer mix was included in a second PCR lasting roughly 6 to 12 cycles. In TCRdb, the 5' RACE reads were re-called with MiXCR into one record per CDR3 protein. The table records about 670,000 distinct CDR3 sequences, 40% to 45% of them present only once. Sequencing input: blood. The source is an elderly man in good health.

The chain is built from TRBV29-1 and TRBJ2-7; possible D gene TRBD2, 6 bases. Germline assignment: CDR1 SQVTM and CDR2 ANQGSEA. V was clipped by 4 bases and J by 7 bases, with 14 bases between them. The CDR3 totals 12 residues. This chain's CDR3 is CSVGQLADEQYF. The CDR3 nucleotides are TGCAGCGTTGGACAACTAGCTGATGAGCAGTACTTC.

The chain recombines TRBV20-1 with TRBJ1-2, with unresolved D. Germline CDR1 and CDR2: DFQATT and SNEGSKA (reference sequence). The V end lost 1 base, the J end lost 8 bases, and 11 bases lay between the germline ends. This CDR3 has 12 amino acids. The CDR3 DNA is TGCAGTGCTAGAGCTCTGAAAGGGGGCTACACCTTC. Its protein is CSARALKGGYTF.

The genes are TRBV7-3 and TRBJ2-2; D unresolved. The germline gives CDR1 SGHTA, CDR2 FQGTGA. This CDR3 is built from 20 residues. V lost 1 base to trimming and J lost 0 bases, with 21 bases between them. The CDR3 spells CASSLMIPRFTEANTGELFF. The CDR3 bases are TGTGCCAGCAGCTTAATGATCCCCCGATTCACAGAGGCGAACACCGGGGAGCTGTTTTTT.

A single count supports this clonotype. The chain carries TRBV29-1 and TRBJ1-1, with TRBD1 matching over 11 bases. CDR1 is SQVTM and CDR2 is ANQGSEA in the germline V gene. CDR3 size: 13 residues. The trim removed 8 bases at V and 4 bases at J, leaving 6 bases unmatched. Here the CDR3 reads CSFRDRGVTEAFF. Here the CDR3 DNA reads TGCAGCTTCCGGGACAGGGGGGTCACTGAAGCTTTCTTT.

In this sample, this clonotype turned up a few times. V is TRBV7-2 and J is TRBJ2-4; TRBD2 is a possible D gene (5 bases). V lost 4 bases and J lost 0, with 13 bases in between. The CDR3 has 16 residues. Germline CDR1 SGHTA, CDR2 FQGNSA. CDR3 nucleotide sequence: TGTGCCAGCAGCTCAGGAGGTTTGTTAGCCAAAAACATTCAGTACTTC. Its protein product is CASSSGGLLAKNIQYF.

This clonotype was seen a few times. V is TRBV29-1 and J is TRBJ1-1; D is unresolved. Germline CDR1 is SQVTM and CDR2 is ANQGSEA. With 2 bases removed from V and 3 bases from J, the gap between germline ends came to 13 bases. The length of the CDR3 is 14 residues. CDR3 residues: CSVELGRRDTEAFF. The CDR3 DNA reads TGCAGCGTTGAATTGGGCCGACGGGACACTGAAGCTTTCTTT. The variable domain in full, with the rest retrieved from reference TRBV29-1 and TRBJ1-1, is SAVISQKPSRDICQRGTSLTIQCQVDSQVTMMFWYRQQPGQSLTLIATANQGSEATYESGFVIDKFPISRPNLTFSTLTVSNMSPEDSSIYLCSVELGRRDTEAFFGQGTRLTVV.

This chain connects TRBV29-1 to TRBJ2-1, with 7 bases that match TRBD1. The J call may be incorrect, as the DNA end agrees better with TRBJ2-7. CDR3 length equals 15 residues. From germline, CDR1 is SQVTM and CDR2 ANQGSEA. The CDR3 loop is CSVHHRDSSYNEQYF. The CDR3, as DNA: TGCAGCGTTCATCACCGGGACAGCTCCTACAATGAGCAGTACTTC.

The table lists this clonotype with a few counts. This chain joins TRBV7-2 and TRBJ2-3, with 16 bases fitting TRBD2. The germline V gene encodes CDR1 SGHTA and CDR2 FQGNSA. The V and J ends lost 0 bases and 6 bases, in that order; junction bases with no gene match: 6. The CDR3 covers 18 residues. The CDR3 region is CASSLARGLAGGGDTQYF. For the CDR3, the DNA is TGTGCCAGCAGCTTAGCTCGGGGACTAGCGGGAGGGGGCGATACGCAGTATTTT.

This clonotype was found many times. The chain is built from TRBV28 and TRBJ1-2; D is ambiguous. From germline, CDR1 is MDHEN and CDR2 SYDVKM. The CDR3 has 12 amino acids. V was shortened by 7 bases and J by 4 bases, with 10 bases between the two germline ends. CDR3 in DNA: TGTGCCAGCACGGACCGGGGCTATGGCTACACCTTC. This gives the protein CASTDRGYGYTF.

The chain is built from TRBV7-2 and TRBJ2-6; 9 positions agree with TRBD2. Trimming took 5 bases from V and 0 from J; bases not matched to a gene: 8. The CDR3 extends over 18 amino acids. Germline-derived CDR1 and CDR2 are SGHTA and FQGNSA. The CDR3 coding sequence is TGTGCCAGCAGCACTGGACTAGCGCCTCACTCTGGGGCCAACGTCCTGACTTTC. Residues: CASSTGLAPHSGANVLTF. Variable domain in full (rest from reference TRBV7-2 and TRBJ2-6): GAGVSQSPSNKVTEKGKDVELRCDPISGHTALYWYRQSLGQGLEFLIYFQGNSAPDKSGLPSDRFSAERTGGSVSTLTIQRTQQEDSAVYLCASSTGLAPHSGANVLTFGAGSRLTVL.

This clonotype was observed a few times. J is TRBJ2-1 and V is TRBV29-1; 9 bases map to TRBD1. After removal of 3 bases from V and 4 bases from J, the junction contained 4 bases not matched to a gene. Germline CDR1 and CDR2: SQVTM and ANQGSEA. The CDR3 runs 14 residues. For the CDR3, the DNA is TGCAGCGTTGACGGACAGGGGTCGTACAATGAGCAGTTCTTC. Amino acids: CSVDGQGSYNEQFF.

The V call is TRBV6-2 or TRBV6-3, the J call TRBJ2-2; the D is unclear. Germline V gene sequence: CDR1 MNHEY, CDR2 SVGEGT. V was shortened by 7 bases and J by 5 bases, with 8 bases between the two germline ends. The CDR3 loop spans 12 amino acids. CDR3 DNA sequence: TGTGCCAGCATAACCACGACCGGGGAGCTGTTTTTT. It yields the protein CASITTTGELFF.

This clonotype showed up many times. This chain uses TRBV6-2 or TRBV6-3 with TRBJ2-3; D gene unclear. This CDR3 comprises 14 residues. The germline V and J ends were trimmed by 2 bases and 0 bases, with 6 bases remaining between them. CDR1 and CDR2 from the germline V gene are MNHEY and SVGEGT. Written as DNA, the CDR3 is TGTGCCAGCAGTTACCCCGACAGCACAGATACGCAGTATTTT. This encodes CASSYPDSTDTQYF.

This clonotype was counted between two and nine times. The chain recombines TRBV7-2 with TRBJ1-2; 8 bases agree with TRBD1. Germline V CDR1 and CDR2: SGHTA, FQGNSA. The CDR3 is made up of 14 amino acids. The V and J ends lost 5 bases and 4 bases, in that order; junction bases with no gene match: 6. CDR3 amino acids: CASSQDREGYGYTF. The CDR3 DNA is TGTGCCAGCAGCCAGGACAGGGAGGGCTATGGCTACACCTTC.

This clonotype was observed a few times. This sequence joins TRBV27 and TRBJ1-2, with TRBD1 as a possible D gene (6 bases). This CDR3 is 13 amino acids long. Germline-derived CDR1 and CDR2 are MNHEY and SMNVEV (reference sequence). V was trimmed by 5 bases and J by 4 bases, leaving 11 bases between them. The CDR3 nucleotides are TGTGCCAGCAGTGAGGGGGGTGGCTATGGCTACACCTTC. Translated, it gives CASSEGGGYGYTF.

This clonotype was observed at least ten times. V gene TRBV28 combines with J gene TRBJ1-5; D is perhaps TRBD1 (6 bases). V was trimmed by 6 bases and J by 4 bases, leaving 16 bases between them. Germline assignment: CDR1 MDHEN and CDR2 SYDVKM. CDR3 length: 15 residues. The CDR3 DNA reads TGTGCCAGCAGCCCGGGACATAACATAAATCAGCCCCAGCATTTT. Amino acid sequence: CASSPGHNINQPQHF. Variable domain in full (rest from reference TRBV28 and TRBJ1-5): DVKVTQSSRYLVKRTGEKVFLECVQDMDHENMFWYRQDPGLGLRLIYFSYDVKMKEKGDIPEGYSVSREKKERFSLILESASTNQTSMYLCASSPGHNINQPQHFGDGTRLSIL.

This clonotype was detected only a few times. The rearrangement links TRBV7-2 to TRBJ2-2; 7 nucleotides agree with TRBD2. The CDR3 extends over 14 amino acids. Germline CDR1 and CDR2: SGHTA and FQGNSA. V gave up 3 bases and J gave up 5 bases; unmatched junction bases: 3. In DNA, the CDR3 is TGTGCCAGCAGCTTGAGGGAGGGAACCGGGGAGCTGTTTTTT. Protein: CASSLREGTGELFF. The full variable domain, its missing parts supplied by reference TRBV7-2 and TRBJ2-2, is GAGVSQSPSNKVTEKGKDVELRCDPISGHTALYWYRQSLGQGLEFLIYFQGNSAPDKSGLPSDRFSAERTGGSVSTLTIQRTQQEDSAVYLCASSLREGTGELFFGEGSRLTVL.

The chain combines TRBV30 with TRBJ2-7; D unclear. The CDR3 has 12 amino acids. Trimming stripped 5 bases from V and 6 bases from J, with 14 bases between. Germline values: CDR1 GTSNPN, CDR2 SVGIG (reference sequence). The CDR3 nucleotides read TGTGCCTGGGGGAAGAAGGTGGGCGAGCAGTACTTC. It encodes CAWGKKVGEQYF.

This chain uses TRBV20-1 with TRBJ2-7; D is perhaps TRBD2 (6 bases). The CDR3 contains 13 residues. Between the trimmed V and J ends, which lost 7 bases and 10 bases, there was a span of 23 bases. Germline V lookup: CDR1 DFQATT, CDR2 SNEGSKA (reference sequence). The CDR3 DNA sequence: TGCAGTGGCGGGGCTAGCCATTCGGTAGCCCAGTACTTC. Its protein is CSGGASHSVAQYF.

This clonotype showed up just a few times. V usage is TRBV20-1 and J usage is TRBJ2-7; 7 bases fit TRBD2. The germline V gene has CDR1 DFQATT and CDR2 SNEGSKA (reference sequence). With 0 bases clipped from V and 4 bases from J, the junction kept 9 bases outside the gene matches. CDR3 length: 15 residues. CDR3 nucleotide sequence: TGCAGTGCTAGAGACCCGACTAGCAGCTATTACGAGCAGTACTTC. Translating gives CSARDPTSSYYEQYF.

The chain uses TRBV6-5 and TRBJ2-5; 7 positions agree with TRBD1. The J call may be incorrect, as the DNA end agrees better with TRBJ2-7. This CDR3 contains 13 residues. Germline V gene sequence: CDR1 MNHEY, CDR2 SVGAGI. CDR3: CASSSYSGGEQYF. CDR3 DNA: TGTGCCAGCAGTTCCTATTCAGGGGGCGAGCAGTACTTC.

V usage is TRBV20-1 and J usage is TRBJ2-7; D ambiguous. Germline V lookup: CDR1 DFQATT, CDR2 SNEGSKA (reference sequence). The CDR3 totals 11 residues. Trimming left V 7 bases short and J 3 bases short, with 10 bases between. CDR3 nucleotides: TGCAGTGTTTACCAGGACTACGAGCAGTACTTC. Its protein is CSVYQDYEQYF.

In its sample, this clonotype was seen a few times. This chain links TRBV6-1 with TRBJ1-1; 7 bases agree with TRBD1. The CDR3 extends over 14 amino acids. Germline CDR1 and CDR2: MNHNS and SASEGT. V dropped 6 bases and J dropped 5; count of bases not matched to a gene: 9. The CDR3 coding sequence is TGTGCCAGCAGGCAAGGACAGGTTGGAACTGAAGCTTTCTTT. Translated, it gives CASRQGQVGTEAFF.

The rearrangement joins TRBV5-5 to TRBJ1-2; the D is unclear. CDR3 length: 12 amino acids. V lost 0 bases to trimming and J lost 8 bases, with 8 bases between them. The germline gives CDR1 SGHKS, CDR2 YYEKEE (reference sequence). CDR3 sequence: CASSLEREGYTF. The CDR3 coding sequence is TGTGCCAGCAGCTTGGAAAGGGAGGGCTACACCTTC.

The rearrangement uses TRBV7-2 and TRBJ1-2; 10 bases fit TRBD1. Germline V gene sequence: CDR1 SGHTA, CDR2 FQGNSA. V shed 1 base and J 5 bases; nucleotides not matched to a gene: 7. The CDR3 spans 16 residues. The CDR3 DNA sequence: TGTGCCAGCAGCTTAGGCGGGACAGGGGTTGGGTATGGCTACACCTTC. Translated, it gives CASSLGGTGVGYGYTF.

The J gene is TRBJ2-7, the V gene TRBV28; D possibly corresponds to TRBD1 (6 bases). CDR1 and CDR2 (germline): MDHEN, SYDVKM. Deletions cut 5 bases from V and 2 bases from J, with 10 bases between. The CDR3 extends over 13 amino acids. DNA of the CDR3: TGTGCCAGCAGTGCTCGACAGGCCTACGAGCAGTACTTC. Amino acid sequence: CASSARQAYEQYF.